This TCR beta chain was observed in a study of spatial heterogeneity in lung cancer. Study-level background: Each time, sequencing found more beta-chain sequences than alpha-chain sequences. Study findings and constraints: The study found ubiquitous expanded tumor TCRs in blood more at resection than follow-up.

Details on this clonotype: The antigen is undetermined.

Time point of the sample: sample taken at primary tumor resection. Unsorted whole RNA of tumor, nontumor lung or frozen PBMC was sequenced. Donation came from 70 or so patients with untreated early-stage non-small cell lung cancer. Single TCR cDNA molecules each had their own unique molecular identifier. Each CDR3 protein gets one entry after TCRdb re-called the 5' RACE reads with MiXCR. The sample shows 5,100 or so distinct CDR3 sequences, around 28% of them seen only once. V trimming: 0 bases; J trimming: 12 bases; junction bases outside the gene matches: 5. From germline, CDR1 is PRHDT and CDR2 FYEKMQ (reference sequence). CDR3 length: 12 residues.

The J gene is TRBJ2-7, the V gene TRBV13; TRBD1 agrees at 7 bases. The source was PBMCs, collected at surgery. The receptor's source is a male donor with early-stage non-small cell lung cancer. The DNA of the CDR3 is TGTGCCAGCAGCTTAGGGTCGAACAGGGGGTACTTC. As protein: CASSLGSNRGYF. Combining the CDR3 with reference TRBV13 and TRBJ2-7 gives the whole variable domain AAGVIQSPRHLIKEKRETATLKCYPIPRHDTVYWYQQGPGQDPQFLISFYEKMQSDKGSIPDRFSAQQFSDYHSELNMSSLELGDSALYFCASSLGSNRGYFGPGTRLTVT.